This T cell receptor beta chain was obtained from a study of beta chain features in type 1 diabetes. The CDR3 has 15 amino acids. With 4 bases removed from V and 2 bases from J, the gap between germline ends came to 16 bases. CDR1 SGHNT and CDR2 YYREEE come from the germline V gene (reference sequence). Only a few counts were recorded for this clone. The antigen remains unidentified. A single heparinised blood sample, averaging approximately 110 mL, was obtained per donor. Every bit of the isolated RNA underwent reverse transcription, so sequencing read expressed TCRB transcripts. TCRdb keeps only in-frame clones here, not all; method: immunoSEQ multiplex PCR. The sample has approximately 250,000 clones, approximately 10% seen once. Regarding the study as a whole: Type 1 diabetes patients had TCRB CDR3s that were shorter (moderately but significantly so) in all four CD4+ subsets.

The chain combines TRBV5-4 with TRBJ2-7; D call uncertain. The sequence was collected from a man aged 30 to 39 with type 1 diabetes. Sequenced input: naive CD4+ T cells from blood. DNA of the CDR3: TGTGCCAGCAGCACCGGAACCCTAGGCGCCTACGAGCAGTACTTC. Translating gives CASSTGTLGAYEQYF.